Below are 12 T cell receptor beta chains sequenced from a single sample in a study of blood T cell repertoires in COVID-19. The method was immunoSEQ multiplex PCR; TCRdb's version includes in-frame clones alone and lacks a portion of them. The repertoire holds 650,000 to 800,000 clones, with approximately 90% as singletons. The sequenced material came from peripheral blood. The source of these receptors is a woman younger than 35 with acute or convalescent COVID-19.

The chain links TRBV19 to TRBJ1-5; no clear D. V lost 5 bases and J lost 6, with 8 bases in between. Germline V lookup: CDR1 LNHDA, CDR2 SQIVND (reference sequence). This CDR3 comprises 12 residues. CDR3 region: CASSLLLQPQHF. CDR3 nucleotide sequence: TGTGCCAGTAGTCTCTTACTTCAGCCCCAGCATTTT. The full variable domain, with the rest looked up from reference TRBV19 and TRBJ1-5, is DGGITQSPKYLFRKEGQNVTLSCEQNLNHDAMYWYRQDPGQGLRLIYYSQIVNDFQKGDIAEGYSVSREKKESFPLTVTSAQKNPTAFYLCASSLLLQPQHFGDGTRLSIL.

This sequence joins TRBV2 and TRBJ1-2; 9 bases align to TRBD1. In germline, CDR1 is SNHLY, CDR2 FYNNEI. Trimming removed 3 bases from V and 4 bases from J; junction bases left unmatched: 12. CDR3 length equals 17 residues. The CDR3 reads CASSDPGQGVSFYGYTF. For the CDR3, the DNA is TGTGCCAGCAGTGACCCGGGACAGGGTGTTTCTTTCTATGGCTACACCTTC.

DNA of the CDR3: TGTGCCAGCAGCTTAGGTCCCTCCGGACAGGGAAATGGTGGCTACACCTTC. It yields the protein CASSLGPSGQGNGGYTF. The chain links TRBV7-2 to TRBJ1-2, with 8 bases lining up with TRBD1. The CDR3 is 17 amino acids. The germline gives CDR1 SGHTA, CDR2 FQGNSA. V was pared by 1 base and J by 7 bases, with 14 bases of the junction left unmatched.

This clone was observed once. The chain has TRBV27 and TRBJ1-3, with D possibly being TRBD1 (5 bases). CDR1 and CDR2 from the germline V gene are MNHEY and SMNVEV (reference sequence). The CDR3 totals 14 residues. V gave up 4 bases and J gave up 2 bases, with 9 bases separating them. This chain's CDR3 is CASSSRVAGNTIYF. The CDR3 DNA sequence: TGTGCCAGCAGTTCCAGGGTCGCTGGAAACACCATATATTTT.

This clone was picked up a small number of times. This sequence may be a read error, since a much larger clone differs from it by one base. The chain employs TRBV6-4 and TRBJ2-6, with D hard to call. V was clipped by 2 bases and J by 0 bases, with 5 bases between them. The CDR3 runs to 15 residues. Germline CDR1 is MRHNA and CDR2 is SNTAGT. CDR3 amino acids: CASSDESSGANVLTF. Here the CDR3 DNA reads TGTGCCAGCAGTGACGAGAGCTCTGGGGCCAACGTCCTGACTTTC.

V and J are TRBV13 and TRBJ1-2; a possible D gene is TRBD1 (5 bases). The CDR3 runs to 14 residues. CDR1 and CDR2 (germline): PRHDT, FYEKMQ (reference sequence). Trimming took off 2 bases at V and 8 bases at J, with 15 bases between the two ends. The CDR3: CASSLNVGGRGYTF. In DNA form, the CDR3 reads TGTGCCAGCAGCTTAAATGTGGGGGGACGGGGCTACACCTTC.

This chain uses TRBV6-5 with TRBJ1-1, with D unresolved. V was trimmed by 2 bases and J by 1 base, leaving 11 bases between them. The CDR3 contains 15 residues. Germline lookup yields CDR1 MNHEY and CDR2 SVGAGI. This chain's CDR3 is CASSYRMGANTEAFF. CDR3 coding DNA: TGTGCCAGCAGTTACCGAATGGGAGCGAACACTGAAGCTTTCTTT.

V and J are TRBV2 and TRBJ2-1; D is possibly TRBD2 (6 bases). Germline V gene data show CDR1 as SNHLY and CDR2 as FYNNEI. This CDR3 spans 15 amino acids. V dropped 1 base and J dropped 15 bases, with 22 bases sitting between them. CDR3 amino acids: CASSEVGEPWGVPFF. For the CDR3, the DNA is TGTGCCAGCAGTGAAGTGGGAGAACCCTGGGGGGTTCCGTTCTTC. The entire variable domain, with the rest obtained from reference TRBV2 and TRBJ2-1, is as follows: EPEVTQTPSHQVTQMGQEVILRCVPISNHLYFYWYRQILGQKVEFLVSFYNNEISEKSEIFDDQFSVERPDGSNFTLKIRSTKLEDSAMYFCASSEVGEPWGVPFFGPGTRLTVL.

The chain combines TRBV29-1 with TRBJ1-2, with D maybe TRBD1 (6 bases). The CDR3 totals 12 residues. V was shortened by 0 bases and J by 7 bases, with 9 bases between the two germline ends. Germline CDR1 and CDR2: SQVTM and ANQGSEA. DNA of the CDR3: TGCAGCGTTGAAGACAAGACAGGTGGCTACACCTTC. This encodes CSVEDKTGGYTF.

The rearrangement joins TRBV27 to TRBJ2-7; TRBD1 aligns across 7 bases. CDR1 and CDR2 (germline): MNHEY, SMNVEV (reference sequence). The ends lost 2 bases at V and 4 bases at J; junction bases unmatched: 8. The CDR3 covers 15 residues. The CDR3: CASSLNTGTVYEQYF. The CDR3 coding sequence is TGTGCCAGCAGTTTAAACACCGGGACAGTTTACGAGCAGTACTTC.

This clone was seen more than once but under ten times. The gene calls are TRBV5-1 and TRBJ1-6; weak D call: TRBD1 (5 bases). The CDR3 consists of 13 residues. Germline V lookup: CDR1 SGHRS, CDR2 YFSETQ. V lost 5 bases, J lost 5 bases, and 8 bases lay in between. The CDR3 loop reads CASRDINNSPLHF. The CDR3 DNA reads TGCGCCAGCAGGGACATCAATAATTCACCCCTCCACTTT.

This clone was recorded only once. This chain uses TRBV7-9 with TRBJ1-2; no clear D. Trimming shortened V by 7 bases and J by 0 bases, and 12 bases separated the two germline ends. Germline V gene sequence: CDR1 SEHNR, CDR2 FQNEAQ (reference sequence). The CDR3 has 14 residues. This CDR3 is CASTTALTNYGYTF. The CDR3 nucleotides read TGTGCCAGCACCACTGCGTTAACTAACTATGGCTACACCTTC.